The source of this T cell receptor beta chain is a study of patients and donors after allogeneic stem cell transplantation. Germline assignment: CDR1 SGHTA and CDR2 FQGNSA. The CDR3 is 12 amino acids. The ends were cut back, 5 bases at V and 4 bases at J, with 9 bases in the middle. In its sample, this clonotype was seen a few times. TCRdb re-called the RT-PCR reads through MiXCR, storing one row per CDR3 protein. The sample holds about a million distinct CDR3 sequences, over 15% seen once. The source of this sequence is a human donor who was either an allogeneic HSCT recipient or a stem cell or donor lymphocyte infusion donor (not recorded which). It is not recorded whose cells these are; they may come from a transplant donor. The chain joins TRBV7-2 to TRBJ2-7; D is ambiguous. The sequencing sample was made of blood, either unsorted or a sorted T cell fraction (not recorded which). CDR3 nucleotide sequence: TGTGCCAGCAGCGTATCCGATTACGAGCAGTACTTC. Protein: CASSVSDYEQYF.